This T cell receptor beta chain was identified in a study of shared clonotypes between healthy human individuals. The overall study: Each donor had three CD4 naive, three CD4 memory, two CD8 naive and one CD8 memory plate.

Every immunoSEQ plate was one replicate of a subset's evenly spread DNA. Sequencing was performed with immunoSEQ multiplex PCR; in TCRdb, only in-frame clones are kept and a portion is missing. The sample records fewer than 400,000 clones, about 74% being singletons. In this sample, this clone turned up a few times. Trimming shortened V by 3 bases and J by 4 bases, and 15 bases separated the two germline ends. Germline V gene lookup returns CDR1 SGHTA and CDR2 FQGNSA. The CDR3 totals 15 residues. Recent acute infections and vaccinations were absent in the healthy HIV-negative adult donors. CD4+ cells yielded CD45RA+ naive and CD45RA-negative memory subsets.

This receptor was identified in a man aged 30-40 years in good health. The sample was memory CD4+ T cells sorted from blood. Sample subset: CD45RA-negative fraction. This chain connects TRBV7-2 to TRBJ1-1, with D hard to call. CDR3 DNA sequence: TGTGCCAGCAGCTTCCAGCCCAGTTGGGGCACTGAAGCTTTCTTT. Translation: CASSFQPSWGTEAFF.